This entry lists 16 T cell receptor beta chains sequenced from one sample in a study of cytomegalovirus exposure and HLA in healthy donors (dated by TCRdb to between 2016 and 2019). Library generation was performed with the immunoSEQ multiplex PCR assay. A mixture of 60 forward primers for TCR Vbeta segments and 13 reverse primers for TCR Jbeta segments was used in the multiplex PCR. Sourced from immuneACCESS, this table was stored by TCRdb with only in-frame sequences that have V and J called. A share of the clones is absent; for the studies checked, an unresolved V gene accounts for under half, and the remainder has no known explanation. The sample yields over 95,000 clones; 74% were counted once. The top ten constitute approximately 2% of the sample. The specimen sequenced was PBMCs. These receptors were obtained from a human donor in good health.

A few counts support this clone. The V and J genes are TRBV30 and TRBJ1-3; weak D call: TRBD1 (5 bases). The germline V gene encodes CDR1 GTSNPN and CDR2 SVGIG (reference sequence). The CDR3 contains 14 residues. The V end lost 0 bases, the J end lost 2 bases, and 8 bases lay between the germline ends. Here the CDR3 reads CAWSVGGTGNTIYF. CDR3 nucleotide sequence: TGTGCCTGGAGTGTGGGGGGAACTGGAAACACCATATATTTT. The entire variable domain, with the rest obtained from reference TRBV30 and TRBJ1-3, is as follows: SQTIHQWPATLVQPVGSPLSLECTVEGTSNPNLYWYRQAAGRGLQLLFYSVGIGQISSEVPQNLSASRPQDRQFILSSKKLLLSDSGFYLCAWSVGGTGNTIYFGEGSWLTVV.

CDR3: CASRRTTGNQPQHF. In nucleotides, the CDR3 is TGTGCCAGCAGGAGGACCACAGGGAATCAGCCCCAGCATTTT. This sequence joins TRBV6-1 and TRBJ1-5; a weak D match, TRBD1 (6 bases). The CDR3 is made up of 14 amino acids. V was trimmed by 6 bases and J by 4 bases, leaving 13 bases between them. Germline-derived CDR1 and CDR2 are MNHNS and SASEGT.

The V gene is TRBV5-4, the J gene TRBJ2-2; TRBD1 matches at 9 bases. This CDR3 has 14 amino acids. The J segment lost 6 bases and the V segment lost 4 bases, leaving 4 bases of the junction unmatched. Germline CDR1 reads SGHNT; CDR2 reads YYREEE (reference sequence). This CDR3 reads CASSKRQGAGELFF. The CDR3 region has the DNA TGTGCCAGCAGCAAAAGACAGGGGGCCGGGGAGCTGTTTTTT.

This clone has a single count. The gene calls are TRBV6-5 and TRBJ1-2; 8 bases line up with TRBD1. CDR3 length: 15 amino acids. Germline assignment: CDR1 MNHEY and CDR2 SVGAGI. Unmatched junction bases numbered 6, after V lost 5 bases and J lost 1 base. The CDR3 sequence is CASSKQGARNYGYTF. The CDR3 nucleotides read TGTGCCAGCAGTAAGCAGGGGGCGCGTAACTATGGCTACACCTTC.

The chain couples TRBV19 to TRBJ2-2, with a weak D call TRBD2 (6 bases). Germline CDR1 is LNHDA and CDR2 is SQIVND (reference sequence). The CDR3 covers 15 residues. The ends were cut back, 5 bases at V and 8 bases at J, with 18 bases in the middle. CDR3 region: CASSVGGLGAGELFF. Written as DNA, the CDR3 is TGTGCCAGTAGTGTCGGGGGTTTGGGTGCTGGGGAGCTGTTTTTT. Using reference TRBV19 and TRBJ2-2 for the parts outside the CDR3, the full variable domain is DGGITQSPKYLFRKEGQNVTLSCEQNLNHDAMYWYRQDPGQGLRLIYYSQIVNDFQKGDIAEGYSVSREKKESFPLTVTSAQKNPTAFYLCASSVGGLGAGELFFGEGSRLTVL.

The chain couples TRBV6-1 to TRBJ2-5, with D perhaps matching TRBD2 (6 bases). The DNA end favors TRBJ2-7, so the J call may be wrong. The CDR3 sequence is 14 residues long. CDR1 and CDR2 (germline): MNHNS, SASEGT. DNA of the CDR3: TGTGCCAGCAGGGATGGCGGGGCCCCCTACGAGCAGTACTTC. Residues: CASRDGGAPYEQYF.

In this sample, this clone turned up once. The rearrangement links TRBV19 to TRBJ2-3; 9 nucleotides agree with TRBD2. The V and J ends lost 6 bases and 4 bases, in that order; junction bases with no gene match: 14. The CDR3 spans 17 residues. Germline V gives CDR1 LNHDA, CDR2 SQIVND (reference sequence). CDR3 in amino acids: CASSNPKGRGGADTQYF. The CDR3 coding sequence is TGTGCCAGTAGCAACCCCAAGGGGCGGGGGGGCGCAGATACGCAGTATTTT.

V usage is TRBV5-6 and J usage is TRBJ2-7, with TRBD2 matching over 7 bases. Germline V gene data show CDR1 as SGHDT and CDR2 as YYEEEE. The CDR3 has 14 residues. V was clipped by 0 bases and J by 6 bases; unmatched bases: 6. The CDR3, as DNA: TGTGCCAGCAGCTTGGGGGGGGGAAGGGGCGAGCAGTACTTC. Encoded protein: CASSLGGGRGEQYF.

This chain uses TRBV28 with TRBJ2-3; 11 positions agree with TRBD1. After removal of 8 bases from V and 1 base from J, the junction contained 5 bases not matched to a gene. The V gene's germline CDR1 is MDHEN and CDR2 SYDVKM. This CDR3 has 15 residues. CDR3 bases: TGTGCCAGCGGGACAGGGGGATTCGGCACAGATACGCAGTATTTT. It encodes CASGTGGFGTDTQYF.

The sample holds one count of this clone. The V gene is TRBV19, the J gene TRBJ1-4; possible D gene TRBD1, 6 bases. Germline CDR1 is LNHDA and CDR2 is SQIVND (reference sequence). Deletions cut 5 bases from V and 7 bases from J, with 17 bases between. This CDR3 spans 15 amino acids. The CDR3 region is CASSDRTARGEKLFF. The CDR3 region has the DNA TGTGCCAGTAGTGACCGGACAGCCAGAGGTGAAAAACTGTTTTTT.

The chain couples TRBV6-6 to TRBJ2-1, with TRBD2 matching over 7 bases. V trimming: 8 bases; J trimming: 1 base; junction bases outside the gene matches: 5. The CDR3 has 14 amino acids. Per the germline V gene, CDR1 is MNHNY and CDR2 is SVGAGI (reference sequence). This chain's CDR3 is CASGTGGSYNEQFF. DNA of the CDR3: TGTGCCAGCGGCACCGGGGGGTCCTACAATGAGCAGTTCTTC.

This clone was picked up a small number of times. The genes are TRBV6-6 and TRBJ1-5, with unresolved D. CDR3 length equals 13 residues. Trimming took 7 bases from V and 4 from J, leaving 11 bases between them. Germline V gene sequence: CDR1 MNHNY, CDR2 SVGAGI (reference sequence). The DNA for the CDR3 is TGTGCCAGCACCCAAGAACGGAATCAGCCCCAGCATTTT. Translation: CASTQERNQPQHF.

The chain employs TRBV5-8 and TRBJ2-7; 8 bases fit TRBD1. This CDR3 is 15 amino acids long. J gave up 5 bases and V 4 bases, and 11 bases lay outside the gene matches. CDR1 SGHTS and CDR2 YDEGEE come from the germline V gene. The CDR3 is CASSPRGRGRDEQYF. DNA of the CDR3: TGTGCCAGCAGCCCCAGGGGCAGGGGGCGGGACGAGCAGTACTTC.

This clone occurred a few times. The rearrangement uses TRBV9 and TRBJ2-7, with a weak D call TRBD2 (5 bases). The germline gives CDR1 SGDLS, CDR2 YYNGEE. The CDR3 has 15 residues. The V end was cut by 0 bases, the J end by 2 bases, with 12 bases between. The CDR3 here is CASSVGPDSAYEQYF. CDR3 nucleotides: TGTGCCAGCAGCGTAGGTCCGGACTCGGCCTACGAGCAGTACTTC.

J is TRBJ2-4 and V is TRBV7-2; tentatively, D is TRBD2 (5 bases). Germline V gives CDR1 SGHTA, CDR2 FQGNSA. Trimming cost V 5 bases and J 0 bases, with 20 bases left between them. The CDR3 spans 18 residues. The CDR3 protein is CASSLTRGGPLAKNIQYF. In nucleotides, the CDR3 is TGTGCCAGCAGCCTAACCCGAGGAGGTCCCCTAGCCAAAAACATTCAGTACTTC.

This clone was counted a single time. J is TRBJ2-5 and V is TRBV7-9; a weak D match, TRBD2 (5 bases). Trimming took 2 bases from V and 4 from J, leaving 23 bases between them. The CDR3 extends over 18 amino acids. CDR1 is SEHNR, CDR2 FQNEAQ, per germline (reference sequence). CDR3 bases: TGTGCCAGCAGCTTAAGCAGGTTGGAGGAGAGGTTCGGAGAGACCCAGTACTTC. This encodes CASSLSRLEERFGETQYF.